This T cell receptor (beta chain) was sequenced in a study of blood T cell repertoires in COVID-19. Study-level information: Spain, Italy and the United States supplied samples that represented acute and convalescent COVID-19. T cells, B-cell-depleted T cells, or PBMCs provided the cDNA or gDNA that served as material.

As processed by the authors: By means of reference gene primer amplification, nucleated cell counts were estimated. Only in-frame clones appear in the TCRdb table, and some are missing; sequencing was by immunoSEQ multiplex PCR. D and trimming come from the DNA, and the V and J calls and clone size come from that table. Among about 33,000 clones listed, almost 85% were seen once. This TCR came from a man between 60 and 70 years old with active COVID-19. Sequencing was done on a sample of peripheral blood.

CDR3 residues: CASSFKHSQFF. CDR3 DNA: TGTGCCAGCAGTTTCAAACACAGTCAGTTCTTC. This chain joins TRBV28 and TRBJ2-1; the D is unclear. Looked up from germline, CDR1 is MDHEN and CDR2 is SYDVKM. V gave up 3 bases and J gave up 13 bases, with 10 bases separating them. The CDR3 totals 11 residues.